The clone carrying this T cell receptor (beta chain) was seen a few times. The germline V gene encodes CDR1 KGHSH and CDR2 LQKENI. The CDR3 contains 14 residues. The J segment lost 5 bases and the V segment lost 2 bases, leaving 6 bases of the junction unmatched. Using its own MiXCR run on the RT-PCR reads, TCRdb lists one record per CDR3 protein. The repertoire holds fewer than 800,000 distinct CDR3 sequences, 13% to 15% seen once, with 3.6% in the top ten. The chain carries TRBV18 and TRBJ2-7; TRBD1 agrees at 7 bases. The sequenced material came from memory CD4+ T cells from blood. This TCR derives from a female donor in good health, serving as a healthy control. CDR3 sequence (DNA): TGTGCCAGCTCACCAAAGGGACAGATGAACGAGCAGTACTTC. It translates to CASSPKGQMNEQYF.